Below, 23 T cell receptor beta chains from the same sample are listed, as sequenced in a study of cytomegalovirus exposure and HLA in healthy donors. The PCR had 60 Vbeta and 13 Jbeta primers. The repertoire was sequenced with immunoSEQ multiplex PCR; TCRdb's copy has only in-frame clones and lacks some. This table holds roughly 43,000 clones, approximately 80% found once. Sequencing input: PBMCs. Every receptor here comes from a man in his thirties or forties in good health and CMV-seronegative.

This clone appeared a single time. The chain links TRBV4-3 to TRBJ2-2; D remains unclear. The CDR3 covers 13 residues. From germline, CDR1 is LGHNA and CDR2 YSLEER. V was cut by 2 bases and J by 7 bases, with 8 bases left in between. CDR3 sequence: CASSQRRGGELFF. The CDR3 DNA is TGCGCCAGCAGCCAAAGGCGAGGCGGGGAGCTGTTTTTT.

The J gene is TRBJ1-5, the V gene TRBV5-6, with 7 bases that match TRBD1. CDR1 is SGHDT and CDR2 is YYEEEE in the germline V gene. V lost 3 bases and J lost 5; bases outside the gene matches: 2. The CDR3 is 13 amino acids. The CDR3 nucleotides read TGTGCCAGCAGCTCGACAGGGTATCAGCCCCAGCATTTT. Its translation is CASSSTGYQPQHF.

The V call is TRBV25-1, the J call TRBJ2-1; 11 positions agree with TRBD2. The CDR3 loop spans 13 amino acids. V shed 8 bases, J shed 7 bases, and the junction held 4 bases outside the gene matches. CDR1 MGHDK and CDR2 SYGVNS come from the germline V gene. For the CDR3, the DNA is TGTGCCAGCGAGGGACTAGCGGTTAATGAGCAGTTCTTC. It translates to CASEGLAVNEQFF.

This clone has a handful of counts. This sequence joins TRBV19 and TRBJ2-1, with D maybe TRBD1 (6 bases). There are 13 residues in the CDR3. CDR1 and CDR2 (germline): LNHDA, SQIVND (reference sequence). With 4 bases removed from V and 9 bases from J, the gap between germline ends came to 13 bases. The CDR3 region has the DNA TGTGCCAGTAGTACACAGGGTGTTGGTGAGCAGTTCTTC. It codes for CASSTQGVGEQFF.

On this clone: At one boundary the junction diverges from the germline segment, which might be a read error. CDR3 bases: TGTGCCAGCAGCTTAGGTGTGACTAGCGGGATGGTCCAACAGACCCAGTACTTC. It codes for CASSLGVTSGMVQQTQYF. This chain links TRBV7-2 with TRBJ2-5; TRBD2 aligns across 11 bases. The germline V gene has CDR1 SGHTA and CDR2 FQGNSA. CDR3 length: 18 residues.

The V call is TRBV7-2, the J call TRBJ2-1, with TRBD2 matching over 9 bases. V was pared by 2 bases and J by 15 bases, with 8 bases of the junction left unmatched. Germline V lookup: CDR1 SGHTA, CDR2 FQGNSA. The CDR3 contains 13 residues. CDR3 DNA: TGTGCCAGCAGCTTAAATAGCGGGAGTTTGGCGTTCTTC. Protein: CASSLNSGSLAFF.

The CDR3 DNA follows: TGTGCCAGCAGCCCACCAGGGACAGGGGGCTACAATGAGCAGTTCTTC. Amino acid sequence: CASSPPGTGGYNEQFF. The chain joins TRBV7-2 to TRBJ2-1; TRBD1 agrees at 11 bases. The CDR3 has 16 residues. Unmatched junction bases numbered 6, after V lost 5 bases and J lost 3 bases. In germline, CDR1 is SGHTA, CDR2 FQGNSA.

The chain employs TRBV20-1 and TRBJ1-4; D is undetermined. The CDR3 runs 10 residues. Trimming took off 6 bases at V and 5 bases at J, with 4 bases between the two ends. Germline loops: CDR1 DFQATT, CDR2 SNEGSKA (reference sequence). In DNA, the CDR3 is TGCAGTGCCCAAAATGAAAAACTGTTTTTT. This codes for CSAQNEKLFF.

This chain uses TRBV27 with TRBJ2-1, with 9 bases matching TRBD2. Germline V gene data show CDR1 as MNHEY and CDR2 as SMNVEV (reference sequence). This CDR3 is built from 22 residues. The V and J ends lost 3 bases and 1 base, in that order; junction bases with no gene match: 22. CDR3 coding DNA: TGTGCCAGCAGTTTTTTACCCTTGACTAGCGGCTTCTTAGTGGGGTCCTACAATGAGCAGTTCTTC. Translated: CASSFLPLTSGFLVGSYNEQFF.

The chain recombines TRBV4-1 with TRBJ2-1; 7 nucleotides agree with TRBD2. This CDR3 spans 17 amino acids. The J segment lost 1 base and the V segment lost 1 base, leaving 7 bases of the junction unmatched. Germline values: CDR1 MGHRA, CDR2 YSYEKL. The CDR3 DNA sequence: TGCGCCAGCAGCCAAGTTAGTGGCGGGAGATCCTACAATGAGCAGTTCTTC. Translated: CASSQVSGGRSYNEQFF.

The rearrangement uses TRBV7-9 and TRBJ2-7; the match to TRBD1 covers 8 bases. Trimming removed 5 bases from V and 1 base from J; junction bases left unmatched: 10. Germline loops: CDR1 SEHNR, CDR2 FQNEAQ (reference sequence). The CDR3 totals 16 residues. For the CDR3, the DNA is TGTGCCAGCAGCGCGACAGGGGCACTCAGATCCTACGAGCAGTACTTC. Translated: CASSATGALRSYEQYF. Using reference TRBV7-9 and TRBJ2-7 for the parts outside the CDR3, the full variable domain is DTGVSQNPRHKITKRGQNVTFRCDPISEHNRLYWYRQTLGQGPEFLTYFQNEAQLEKSRLLSDRFSAERPKGSFSTLEIQRTEQGDSAMYLCASSATGALRSYEQYFGPGTRLTVT.

CDR3 protein: CASSPTRTGSYEQYF. CDR3 nucleotide sequence: TGTGCCAGCAGTCCCACCCGGACGGGATCCTACGAGCAGTACTTC. This rearrangement joins TRBV5-5 to TRBJ2-7, with D perhaps TRBD2 (5 bases). The ends were cut back, 5 bases at V and 1 base at J, with 16 bases in the middle. Germline assignment: CDR1 SGHKS and CDR2 YYEKEE (reference sequence). The CDR3 sequence is 15 residues long.

CDR3 protein: CASSAYRAFF. The DNA for the CDR3 is TGTGCCAGCAGCGCCTACAGGGCTTTCTTT. V gene TRBV2 combines with J gene TRBJ1-1, with a possible D match to TRBD1 (5 bases). CDR1 SNHLY and CDR2 FYNNEI come from the germline V gene. There are 10 residues in the CDR3. V gave up 6 bases and J gave up 11 bases, with 10 bases separating them.

This rearrangement joins TRBV7-6 to TRBJ2-7; tentatively, D is TRBD2 (6 bases). V lost 0 bases and J 5 bases, leaving 11 bases between the germline ends. The germline V gene has CDR1 SGHVS and CDR2 FNYEAQ. The CDR3 extends over 14 amino acids. CDR3 nucleotide sequence: TGTGCCAGCAGCTTAGCGCGGGGAATCCACGAGCAGTACTTC. Its protein product is CASSLARGIHEQYF.

This CDR3 is CASSVGTVKQYF. In DNA, the CDR3 is TGTGCCAGCAGTGTAGGGACAGTTAAGCAGTACTTC. V usage is TRBV6-1 and J usage is TRBJ2-5, with TRBD1 matching over 7 bases. V was pared by 4 bases and J by 11 bases, with 7 bases of the junction left unmatched. There are 12 residues in the CDR3. Germline CDR1 MNHNS, CDR2 SASEGT.

The V gene is TRBV29-1, the J gene TRBJ2-5; 10 positions agree with TRBD2. The ends lost 8 bases at V and 5 bases at J; junction bases unmatched: 11. This CDR3 spans 14 amino acids. The V gene's germline CDR1 is SQVTM and CDR2 ANQGSEA. This CDR3 is CSSRLAGVGETQYF. DNA of the CDR3: TGCAGCTCTAGGCTAGCGGGAGTGGGGGAGACCCAGTACTTC.

This sequence joins TRBV9 and TRBJ2-3; TRBD2 agrees at 10 bases. Trimming took 0 bases from V and 5 from J; bases not matched to a gene: 6. Germline V CDR1 and CDR2: SGDLS, YYNGEE. There are 16 residues in the CDR3. The chain's CDR3 is CASSVEASGRGDTQYF. The CDR3 nucleotides are TGTGCCAGCAGCGTAGAGGCTAGCGGGAGAGGAGATACGCAGTATTTT. Drawing the rest from reference TRBV9 and TRBJ2-3, the complete variable domain is DSGVTQTPKHLITATGQRVTLRCSPRSGDLSVYWYQQSLDQGLQFLIQYYNGEERAKGNILERFSAQQFPDLHSELNLSSLELGDSALYFCASSVEASGRGDTQYFGPGTRLTVL.

The V gene is TRBV28, the J gene TRBJ2-5; 12 bases agree with TRBD1. The V segment lost 5 bases and the J segment 2 bases; nucleotides outside the gene matches: 3. Germline assignment: CDR1 MDHEN and CDR2 SYDVKM. This CDR3 is built from 15 residues. The CDR3 DNA reads TGTGCCAGCAGTGGGGACAGGGGGCGGCAAGAGACCCAGTACTTC. This codes for CASSGDRGRQETQYF.

The chain carries TRBV5-1 and TRBJ2-1; tentatively, D is TRBD2 (5 bases). V lost 0 bases to trimming and J lost 5 bases, with 12 bases between them. CDR3 length equals 15 residues. Germline V lookup: CDR1 SGHRS, CDR2 YFSETQ. CDR3 DNA sequence: TGCGCCAGCAGCTTGGGTGTTAGCGACAACAATGAGCAGTTCTTC. As protein: CASSLGVSDNNEQFF.

The V gene is TRBV4-1, the J gene TRBJ1-5; possible D gene TRBD1, 6 bases. Deletions cut 1 base from V and 6 bases from J, with 16 bases between. The germline V gene encodes CDR1 MGHRA and CDR2 YSYEKL. This CDR3 has 16 residues. This CDR3 is CASSQGLLQGAQPQHF. The CDR3 DNA sequence: TGCGCCAGCAGCCAAGGACTTCTACAGGGAGCTCAGCCCCAGCATTTT.

In DNA, the CDR3 is TGCGCCAGCAGTGACAGGGATAGGGAAAAACTGTTTTTT. Translating it yields CASSDRDREKLFF. This rearrangement joins TRBV10-1 to TRBJ1-4; D possibly corresponds to TRBD1 (5 bases). Trimming pared 3 bases from V and 8 bases from J, leaving 10 bases between. CDR1 WNHNN and CDR2 SYGVQD come from the germline V gene (reference sequence). This CDR3 is 13 amino acids long.

V usage is TRBV7-3 and J usage is TRBJ1-2, with 7 bases matching TRBD1. The CDR3 runs 14 residues. The germline gives CDR1 SGHTA, CDR2 FQGTGA. Trimming removed 5 bases from V and 7 bases from J; junction bases left unmatched: 10. The CDR3 sequence: CASSPTGDFSGYTF. The CDR3 region has the DNA TGTGCCAGCAGCCCCACAGGGGATTTCAGTGGCTACACCTTC.

The rearrangement links TRBV25-1 to TRBJ1-2; 9 nucleotides line up with TRBD1. Germline loops: CDR1 MGHDK, CDR2 SYGVNS. Unmatched junction bases numbered 6, after V lost 3 bases and J lost 7 bases. The CDR3 contains 14 residues. The CDR3 spells CASSEPGQGLGYTF. The CDR3 nucleotides are TGTGCCAGCAGTGAGCCGGGACAGGGACTTGGCTACACCTTC.